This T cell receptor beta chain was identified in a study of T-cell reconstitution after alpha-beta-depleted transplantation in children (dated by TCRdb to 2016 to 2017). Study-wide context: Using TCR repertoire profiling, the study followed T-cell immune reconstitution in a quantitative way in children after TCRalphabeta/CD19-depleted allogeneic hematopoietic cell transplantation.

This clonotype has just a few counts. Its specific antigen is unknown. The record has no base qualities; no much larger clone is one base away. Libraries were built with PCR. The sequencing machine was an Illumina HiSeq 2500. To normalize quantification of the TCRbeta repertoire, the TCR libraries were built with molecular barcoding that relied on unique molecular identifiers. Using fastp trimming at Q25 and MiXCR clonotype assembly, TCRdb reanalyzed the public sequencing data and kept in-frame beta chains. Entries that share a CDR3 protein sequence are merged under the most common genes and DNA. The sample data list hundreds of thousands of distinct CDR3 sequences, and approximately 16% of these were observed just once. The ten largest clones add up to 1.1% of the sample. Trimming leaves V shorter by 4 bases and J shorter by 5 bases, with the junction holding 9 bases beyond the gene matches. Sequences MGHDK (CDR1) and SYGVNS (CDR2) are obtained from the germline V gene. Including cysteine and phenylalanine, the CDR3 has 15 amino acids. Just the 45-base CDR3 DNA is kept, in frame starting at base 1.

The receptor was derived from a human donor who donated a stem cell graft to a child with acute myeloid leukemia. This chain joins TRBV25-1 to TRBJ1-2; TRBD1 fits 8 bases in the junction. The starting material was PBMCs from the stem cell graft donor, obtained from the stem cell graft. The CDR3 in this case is CASSGLQGVLYGYTF. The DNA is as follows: TGTGCCAGCAGTGGATTACAGGGGGTGTTATATGGCTACACCTTC.